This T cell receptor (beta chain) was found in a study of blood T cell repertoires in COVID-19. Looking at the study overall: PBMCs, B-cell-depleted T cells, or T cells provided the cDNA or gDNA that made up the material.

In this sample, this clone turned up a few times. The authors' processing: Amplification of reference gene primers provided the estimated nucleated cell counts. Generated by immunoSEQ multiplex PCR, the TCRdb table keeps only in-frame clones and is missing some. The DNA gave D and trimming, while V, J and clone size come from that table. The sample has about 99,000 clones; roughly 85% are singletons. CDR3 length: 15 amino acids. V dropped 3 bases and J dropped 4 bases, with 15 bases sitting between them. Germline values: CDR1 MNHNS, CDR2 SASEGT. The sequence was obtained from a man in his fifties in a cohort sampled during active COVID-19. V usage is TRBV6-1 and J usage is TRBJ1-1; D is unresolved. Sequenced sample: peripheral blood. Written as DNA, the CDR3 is TGTGCCAGCAGTGACGTCCTCTTACCAGGCACTGAAGCTTTCTTT. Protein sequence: CASSDVLLPGTEAFF.